This record concerns one T cell receptor (beta chain) sequence. Its antigen is not known. The read terminates 3 residues before the CDR3 end, so the remaining end is supplied by the germline J gene. CVID and control samples used equivalent genomic DNA input. The method was immunoSEQ multiplex PCR; TCRdb's version includes in-frame clones alone and lacks a portion of them. Singletons are absent from the sample, which has around 45,000 clones. Trimming cost V 3 bases and J 6 bases; bases outside gene matches: 8. The CDR3 loop spans 15 amino acids. Germline-derived CDR1 and CDR2 are SGHDT and YYEEEE. This specimen comes from a study of T cell clonality in common variable immunodeficiency. Study-wide findings and caveats: What drives increased CVID clonality needs T cell subpopulation sequencing. CVID subjects showed higher TCRbeta clonality than healthy controls.

Heparinized whole blood, roughly 5 to 8 ml, came from each donor. Sequencing was performed on peripheral blood mononuclear cells. The source is a person aged 18 to 70 in good health. The J gene is TRBJ2-7, the V gene TRBV5-6; 11 bases line up with TRBD1. The CDR3 bases that were read are TGTGCCAGCAGCTGGGACAGGGGGGGGTATTCCGAG. Amino acid sequence: CASSWDRGGYSE. The whole CDR3 is CASSWDRGGYSEQYF. Full variable domain (missing parts from reference TRBV5-6 and TRBJ2-7): DAGVTQSPTHLIKTRGQQVTLRCSPKSGHDTVSWYQQALGQGPQFIFQYYEEEERQRGNFPDRFSGHQFPNYSSELNVNALLLGDSALYLCASSWDRGGYSEQYFGPGTRLTVT.